This paragraph covers one TCR beta chain sequence. How the authors handled the data: Using reference gene primer amplification, nucleated cell counts were estimated. Clones were read by immunoSEQ multiplex PCR, and TCRdb kept only the in-frame ones, dropping some. That table is the source of V, J and clone size, and D and trimming were worked out from the DNA. Of around 360,000 clones in the sample, around 87% are singletons; the top ten hold approximately 1.9%. Germline V gene lookup returns CDR1 SGHRS and CDR2 YFSETQ. This CDR3 has 13 amino acids. V shed 2 bases, J shed 4 bases, and the junction held 2 bases outside the gene matches. In terms of age and location, participants ranged from roughly 18 to 90 years and lived in about two dozen US areas. Donors were grouped by their self-reported clinical history. This specimen comes from a study of blood T cell repertoires in COVID-19. Study overall: Recovered Cohort 3 donors showed two negative PCRs, clearance, or symptom resolution.

The chain carries TRBV5-1 and TRBJ1-1; TRBD1 matches 7 bases. The clonotype originates from a man in his forties or fifties in a cohort exposed to, infected with or recovered from COVID-19 (not recorded which). Sequencing input: PBMCs or T cells enriched from blood (not recorded which). CDR3 sequence (DNA): TGCGCCAGCAGCTTAAAGGGGGCCACTGAAGCTTTCTTT. Protein product: CASSLKGATEAFF.